This note documents a single T cell receptor (beta chain) sequence. V dropped 0 bases and J dropped 2 bases, with 11 bases sitting between them. The CDR3 loop spans 16 amino acids. CDR1 is SGHVS, CDR2 FNYEAQ, per germline. The method was immunoSEQ multiplex PCR; TCRdb's version includes in-frame clones alone and lacks a portion of them. The table records 400,000 to 500,000 clones, approximately 90% of them present only once. The data belong to a study of blood T cell repertoires in COVID-19. Cohorts were based on clinical histories the participants reported. The J gene is TRBJ2-1, the V gene TRBV7-6; D call uncertain. This receptor was obtained from a woman aged 40 to 49 who had recovered from COVID-19. Material for sequencing was PBMCs or T cells enriched from blood (not recorded which). The CDR3 region is CASSLALRSPYNEQFF. The CDR3 coding sequence is TGTGCCAGCAGCTTAGCGCTTAGGAGCCCCTACAATGAGCAGTTCTTC.